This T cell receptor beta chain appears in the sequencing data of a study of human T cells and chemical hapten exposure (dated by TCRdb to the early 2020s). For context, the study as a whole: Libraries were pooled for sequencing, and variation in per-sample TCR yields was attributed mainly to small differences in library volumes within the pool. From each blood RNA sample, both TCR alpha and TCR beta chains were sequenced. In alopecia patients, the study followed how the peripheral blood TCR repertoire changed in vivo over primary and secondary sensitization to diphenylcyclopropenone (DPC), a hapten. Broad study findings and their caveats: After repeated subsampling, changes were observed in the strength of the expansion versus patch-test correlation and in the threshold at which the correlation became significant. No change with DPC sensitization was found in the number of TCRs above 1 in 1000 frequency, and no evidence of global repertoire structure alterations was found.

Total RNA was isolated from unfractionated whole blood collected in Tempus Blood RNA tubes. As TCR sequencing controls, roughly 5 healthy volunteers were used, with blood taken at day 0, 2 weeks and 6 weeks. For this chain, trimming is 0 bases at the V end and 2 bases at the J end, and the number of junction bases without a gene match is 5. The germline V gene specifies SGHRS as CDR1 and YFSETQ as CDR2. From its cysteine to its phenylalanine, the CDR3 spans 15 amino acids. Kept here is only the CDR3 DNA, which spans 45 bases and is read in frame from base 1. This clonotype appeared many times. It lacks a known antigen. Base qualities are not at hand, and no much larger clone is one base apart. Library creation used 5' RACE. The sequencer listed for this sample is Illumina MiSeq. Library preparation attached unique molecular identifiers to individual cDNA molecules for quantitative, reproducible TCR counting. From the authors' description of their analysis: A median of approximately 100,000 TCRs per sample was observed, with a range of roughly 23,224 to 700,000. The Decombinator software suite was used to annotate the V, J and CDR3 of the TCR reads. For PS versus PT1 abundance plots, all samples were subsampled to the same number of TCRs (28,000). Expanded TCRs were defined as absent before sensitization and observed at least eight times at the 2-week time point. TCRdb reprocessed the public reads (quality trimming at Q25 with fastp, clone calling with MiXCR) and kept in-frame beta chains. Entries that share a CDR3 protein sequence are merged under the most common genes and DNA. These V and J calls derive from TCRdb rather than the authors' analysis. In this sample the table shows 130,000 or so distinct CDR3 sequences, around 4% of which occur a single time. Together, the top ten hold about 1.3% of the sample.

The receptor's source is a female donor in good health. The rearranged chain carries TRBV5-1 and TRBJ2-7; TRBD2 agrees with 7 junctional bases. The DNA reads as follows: TGCGCCAGCAGCTTGGCCGGGCTAGCGGCCTACGAGCAGTACTTC. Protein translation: CASSLAGLAAYEQYF.